A single sample is the source of the 10 T cell receptor beta chains below, sequenced in a study of radiotherapy plus CTLA-4 blockade in lung cancer. The method was immunoSEQ multiplex PCR; TCRdb's version includes in-frame clones alone and lacks a portion of them. The table shows fewer than 65,000 clones, with approximately 80% occurring only once. The sample here was peripheral blood, taken from a patient treated with radiotherapy plus ipilimumab. These receptor sequences come from a human donor with non-small cell lung cancer whose response to radiotherapy plus ipilimumab could not be evaluated.

The chain joins TRBV2 to TRBJ2-7; D perhaps matches TRBD2 (6 bases). Germline CDR1 SNHLY, CDR2 FYNNEI. Trimming removed 7 bases from V and 2 bases from J, with 12 bases in between. CDR3 size: 13 residues. The CDR3 DNA is TGTGCCAGCATGCAGCGGGCTACCTACGAGCAGTACTTC. Protein sequence: CASMQRATYEQYF.

The chain carries TRBV6-5 and TRBJ1-1, with 11 nucleotides matching TRBD1. V was pared by 2 bases and J by 4 bases, with 3 bases of the junction left unmatched. Germline loops: CDR1 MNHEY, CDR2 SVGAGI. The CDR3 loop spans 15 amino acids. CDR3 coding DNA: TGTGCCAGCAGTTACAGGGGGACAGGGGGCACTGAAGCTTTCTTT. It yields the protein CASSYRGTGGTEAFF.

The chain links TRBV6-5 to TRBJ2-3; 8 bases fit TRBD2. There are 15 residues in the CDR3. J was trimmed by 4 bases and V by 6 bases; bases with no gene match: 9. Germline assignment: CDR1 MNHEY and CDR2 SVGAGI. The CDR3 sequence is CASRERGNGADTQYF. CDR3 nucleotides: TGTGCCAGCAGGGAGCGGGGGAACGGGGCAGATACGCAGTATTTT.

The rearrangement links TRBV30 to TRBJ1-1; no clear D. CDR1 and CDR2 from the germline V gene are GTSNPN and SVGIG (reference sequence). V lost 5 bases to trimming and J lost 0 bases, with 10 bases between them. This CDR3 region has 13 residues. The CDR3 DNA reads TGTGCCTGGGTACGGTTGGTGAACACTGAAGCTTTCTTT. Its protein product is CAWVRLVNTEAFF.

Remarks on this clone: Other DNA sequences of this sample code for an identical CDR3. The V gene is TRBV5-1, the J gene TRBJ1-2; D not certain. The ends were cut back, 4 bases at V and 4 bases at J, with 11 bases in the middle. This CDR3 contains 13 residues. Germline CDR1 is SGHRS and CDR2 is YFSETQ. CDR3 coding DNA: TGCGCCAGCAGCCTAGAAGACTCCTATGGCTACACCTTC. This encodes CASSLEDSYGYTF. The full variable domain, in which reference TRBV5-1 and TRBJ1-2 provide the parts outside the CDR3, is KAGVTQTPRYLIKTRGQQVTLSCSPISGHRSVSWYQQTPGQGLQFLFEYFSETQRNKGNFPGRFSGRQFSNSRSEMNVSTLELGDSALYLCASSLEDSYGYTFGSGTRLTVV.

The rearrangement joins TRBV7-2 to TRBJ2-3; TRBD2 agrees at 10 bases. This CDR3 spans 16 amino acids. V was pared by 1 base and J by 4 bases, with 5 bases of the junction left unmatched. Per the germline V gene, CDR1 is SGHTA and CDR2 is FQGNSA. The DNA for the CDR3 is TGTGCCAGCAGCTTAGTGGGGACTAGCGATTCAGATACGCAGTATTTT. This codes for CASSLVGTSDSDTQYF.

This chain connects TRBV6-1 to TRBJ2-3; 7 bases are a match to TRBD1. Germline CDR1 MNHNS, CDR2 SASEGT. The CDR3 is 15 residues long. Trimming cost V 11 bases and J 1 base; bases outside gene matches: 12. CDR3 coding DNA: TGTGCCTGTCAGACAGGCACAGGGGGCACAGATACGCAGTATTTT. Protein product: CACQTGTGGTDTQYF.

V and J are TRBV19 and TRBJ1-2; D not resolved. The CDR3 has 14 residues. The germline V gene has CDR1 LNHDA and CDR2 SQIVND (reference sequence). The V gene lost 6 bases and the J gene lost 5 bases, with 16 bases spanning the gap. The CDR3 here is CASRTTATSYGYTF. The CDR3 region has the DNA TGTGCCAGTAGAACGACTGCTACTTCATATGGCTACACCTTC.

The rearrangement links TRBV6-6 to TRBJ2-7; D is perhaps TRBD2 (6 bases). The CDR3 covers 14 residues. V was cut by 5 bases and J by 0 bases, with 11 bases left in between. Germline lookup yields CDR1 MNHNY and CDR2 SVGAGI (reference sequence). The CDR3: CASSDARDSYEQYF. CDR3 nucleotide sequence: TGTGCCAGCAGTGACGCGCGGGACTCCTACGAGCAGTACTTC.

The CDR3: CASSETGIEYGYTF. The CDR3 DNA reads as TGTGCCAGCAGTGAGACAGGGATAGAGTATGGCTACACCTTC. The chain links TRBV6-1 to TRBJ1-2, with 7 positions matching TRBD1. The CDR3 runs to 14 residues. Germline-derived CDR1 and CDR2 are MNHNS and SASEGT. The ends lost 3 bases at V and 5 bases at J; junction bases unmatched: 6.